A single sample gave rise to the 30 T cell receptor beta chains below, sequenced in a study of shared clonotypes between healthy human individuals. Measured with immunoSEQ multiplex PCR; TCRdb has only the in-frame clones, and not every one. This table has around 650,000 clones, approximately 96% appearing once. Naivety among CD8 cells was defined by CD45RO negativity and positive CCR7 selection, thereby excluding terminally differentiated effector memory CD45RA+ cells. Sample: naive CD8+ T cells sorted from blood. Source of these receptors: a woman aged 25-40 years in good health.

V usage is TRBV2 and J usage is TRBJ2-1, with D possibly TRBD2 on 5 matching bases. CDR3 length equals 16 residues. V was shortened by 1 base and J by 1 base, with 11 bases between the two germline ends. Germline CDR1 is SNHLY and CDR2 is FYNNEI. CDR3 DNA sequence: TGTGCCAGCAGTGAAGGTGGAGGCAGGTCCTACAATGAGCAGTTCTTC. Encoded protein: CASSEGGGRSYNEQFF.

V is TRBV27 and J is TRBJ2-1, with 9 bases lining up with TRBD1. This CDR3 comprises 16 residues. The V gene's germline CDR1 is MNHEY and CDR2 SMNVEV (reference sequence). The ends lost 0 bases at V and 9 bases at J; junction bases unmatched: 9. DNA of the CDR3: TGTGCCAGCAGTTTATCTCCCGGGACAGGGAGAAGTGAGCAGTTCTTC. Protein sequence: CASSLSPGTGRSEQFF.

The V call is TRBV27, the J call TRBJ2-7; 14 bases match TRBD2. In germline, CDR1 is MNHEY, CDR2 SMNVEV (reference sequence). The CDR3 is 17 residues long. The trim removed 2 bases at V and 0 bases at J, leaving 3 bases unmatched. CDR3 sequence reads: CASSLGTSGSISYEQYF. The CDR3 nucleotides are TGTGCCAGCAGTTTAGGGACTAGCGGGAGTATCTCCTACGAGCAGTACTTC.

The chain links TRBV27 to TRBJ2-4; D unresolved. The length of the CDR3 is 15 residues. Germline V lookup: CDR1 MNHEY, CDR2 SMNVEV (reference sequence). V gave up 5 bases and J gave up 0 bases, with 11 bases separating them. The CDR3 loop reads CASSPTLLAKNIQYF. The DNA for the CDR3 is TGTGCCAGCAGTCCCACTTTGCTAGCCAAAAACATTCAGTACTTC.

J is TRBJ2-7 and V is TRBV10-2, with a possible D match to TRBD2 (5 bases). The V and J ends lost 5 bases and 4 bases respectively, with 9 bases between them. The germline gives CDR1 WSHSY, CDR2 SAAADI. The CDR3 length is 12 residues. The CDR3 DNA is TGCGCCAGCAGTACGGGGATTTACGAGCAGTACTTC. The encoded protein is CASSTGIYEQYF.

The CDR3, as DNA: TGTGCCATCGATACCGGGACGTCCGAAATCTCCTACAATGAGCAGTTCTTC. It translates to CAIDTGTSEISYNEQFF. The chain has TRBV2 and TRBJ2-1; D possibly matches TRBD1 or TRBD2 (5 bases each). This CDR3 is built from 17 residues. Germline values: CDR1 SNHLY, CDR2 FYNNEI. Trimming took 10 bases from V and 0 from J, leaving 22 bases between them.

CDR3 residues: CASSQLQGLEETQYF. CDR3 coding DNA: TGTGCCAGCAGCCAGCTACAGGGCTTGGAAGAGACCCAGTACTTC. J is TRBJ2-5 and V is TRBV4-2, with D perhaps matching TRBD1 (6 bases). CDR1 and CDR2 (germline): LGHNA, YNFKEQ. V lost 3 bases, J lost 3 bases, and 14 bases lay in between. The CDR3 sequence is 15 residues long.

This clone showed up just once. V gene TRBV13 combines with J gene TRBJ2-1; 8 bases align to TRBD2. J lost 9 bases, V lost 4 bases, and 11 bases had no gene match. This CDR3 contains 15 residues. Germline assignment: CDR1 PRHDT and CDR2 FYEKMQ (reference sequence). The CDR3 sequence: CASSSPGLGRSEQFF. In DNA form, the CDR3 reads TGTGCCAGCAGCTCCCCGGGACTAGGGAGGTCTGAGCAGTTCTTC. The full variable domain, rest sourced from reference TRBV13 and TRBJ2-1, is AAGVIQSPRHLIKEKRETATLKCYPIPRHDTVYWYQQGPGQDPQFLISFYEKMQSDKGSIPDRFSAQQFSDYHSELNMSSLELGDSALYFCASSSPGLGRSEQFFGPGTRLTVL.

On this clone itself: The sample has other DNA sequences that encode this CDR3 too. This sequence joins TRBV11-2 and TRBJ2-3, with D unclear. The CDR3 contains 13 residues. The V end lost 1 base, the J end lost 3 bases, and 5 bases lay between the germline ends. The germline V gene encodes CDR1 SGHAT and CDR2 FQNNGV. The CDR3 DNA reads as TGTGCCAGCAGCTTAGGGGGAACAGATACGCAGTATTTT. Its translation is CASSLGGTDTQYF.

This chain joins TRBV6-6 and TRBJ1-1, with no clear D. The CDR3 covers 13 residues. V was cut by 0 bases and J by 1 base, with 3 bases left in between. Germline assignment: CDR1 MNHNY and CDR2 SVGAGI (reference sequence). For the CDR3, the DNA is TGTGCCAGCAGTTACTCACGGAACACTGAAGCTTTCTTT. Its translation: CASSYSRNTEAFF.

The gene calls are TRBV5-6 and TRBJ2-7, with TRBD1 matching 7 bases. V shed 4 bases, J shed 0 bases, and the junction held 7 bases outside the gene matches. The V gene's germline CDR1 is SGHDT and CDR2 YYEEEE. The CDR3 totals 15 residues. DNA for the CDR3: TGTGCCAGCAGCGGTGGGACAGCTACCTCCTACGAGCAGTACTTC. As protein: CASSGGTATSYEQYF.

The chain recombines TRBV5-5 with TRBJ1-2; D is unclear. CDR1 SGHKS and CDR2 YYEKEE come from the germline V gene (reference sequence). The CDR3 is 13 amino acids. Trimming cost V 4 bases and J 8 bases, with 15 bases left between them. In DNA form, the CDR3 reads TGTGCCAGCAGCCTTGGAATTTCCAGCGGCTACACCTTC. Its translation is CASSLGISSGYTF.

This chain uses TRBV9 with TRBJ2-1, with D maybe TRBD1 (5 bases). Between the trimmed V and J ends, which lost 3 bases and 5 bases, there was a span of 9 bases. CDR3 length equals 13 residues. CDR1 and CDR2 from the germline V gene are SGDLS and YYNGEE. The CDR3 nucleotides read TGTGCCAGCAGCGGGACACTCAACAATGAGCAGTTCTTC. It encodes CASSGTLNNEQFF.

As regards this clone: The same CDR3 can be traced to other DNA sequences in this sample. The chain links TRBV27 to TRBJ2-2; D unclear. V gave up 0 bases and J gave up 1 base, with 6 bases separating them. This CDR3 region has 15 residues. Germline lookup yields CDR1 MNHEY and CDR2 SMNVEV (reference sequence). CDR3 nucleotides: TGTGCCAGCAGTTTATCATCGGGGAACACCGGGGAGCTGTTTTTT. Translating it yields CASSLSSGNTGELFF.

The J gene is TRBJ2-2, the V gene TRBV25-1; D is ambiguous. The CDR3 is 14 amino acids. Trimming took off 4 bases at V and 3 bases at J, with 9 bases between the two ends. Germline-derived CDR1 and CDR2 are MGHDK and SYGVNS. In DNA, the CDR3 is TGTGCCAGCAGTGTGGGATCGGACACCGGGGAGCTGTTTTTT. It encodes CASSVGSDTGELFF.

The chain's CDR3 is CASSLLIAGALYEQYF. DNA for the CDR3: TGTGCCAGCAGCTTATTGATAGCGGGAGCCCTCTACGAGCAGTACTTC. The genes are TRBV7-9 and TRBJ2-7; 9 nucleotides match TRBD2. The V segment lost 2 bases and the J segment 3 bases; nucleotides outside the gene matches: 8. This CDR3 is 16 amino acids long. Per the germline V gene, CDR1 is SEHNR and CDR2 is FQNEAQ (reference sequence).

CDR3 nucleotides: TGTGCCAGTAGTATTTATGGGAGGTCCTACGAGCAGTACTTC. This gives the protein CASSIYGRSYEQYF. V gene TRBV19 combines with J gene TRBJ2-7; possibly TRBD2 for D (6 bases). The CDR3 contains 14 residues. The V gene lost 3 bases and the J gene lost 1 base, with 10 bases spanning the gap. Germline V lookup: CDR1 LNHDA, CDR2 SQIVND (reference sequence).

The chain joins TRBV19 to TRBJ2-1; 7 nucleotides match TRBD1. V dropped 6 bases and J dropped 2; count of bases not matched to a gene: 7. The germline V gene encodes CDR1 LNHDA and CDR2 SQIVND (reference sequence). This CDR3 contains 15 residues. The CDR3 is CASSKGAEAYNEQFF. For the CDR3, the DNA is TGTGCCAGTAGCAAGGGGGCCGAGGCCTACAATGAGCAGTTCTTC.

The chain has TRBV5-6 and TRBJ2-5, with 8 bases that match TRBD2. The V gene end was trimmed by 0 bases and the J gene end by 5 bases; junction bases not matched to a gene: 9. This CDR3 region has 16 residues. Germline V lookup: CDR1 SGHDT, CDR2 YYEEEE. In DNA, the CDR3 is TGTGCCAGCAGCTTGGTTTCCGCGGGAGGTGAGGAGACCCAGTACTTC. Translation: CASSLVSAGGEETQYF.

The chain combines TRBV7-9 with TRBJ1-5; D remains ambiguous. Germline CDR1 reads SEHNR; CDR2 reads FQNEAQ (reference sequence). Trimming took off 4 bases at V and 0 bases at J, with 16 bases between the two ends. The CDR3 covers 17 residues. The CDR3 sequence: CASSSQHVGDSNQPQHF. For the CDR3, the DNA is TGTGCCAGCAGCTCCCAGCACGTAGGTGATAGCAATCAGCCCCAGCATTTT.

The chain is built from TRBV28 and TRBJ2-7, with 12 bases aligning to TRBD2. Looked up from germline, CDR1 is MDHEN and CDR2 is SYDVKM. Germline trimming cut 6 bases from V and 7 bases from J; bases unmatched to any gene: 4. The CDR3 loop spans 13 amino acids. In DNA, the CDR3 is TGTGCCAGCAGCCCTAGCGGGGGGGGAGAGCAGTACTTC. Its translation: CASSPSGGGEQYF.

This chain joins TRBV6-1 and TRBJ2-5; D tentatively fits TRBD1 or TRBD2 (7 bases each). CDR3 length equals 14 residues. V was clipped by 5 bases and J by 4 bases, with 14 bases between them. Germline values: CDR1 MNHNS, CDR2 SASEGT. CDR3 residues: CASSQGGEPETQYF. CDR3 coding DNA: TGTGCCAGCAGTCAGGGGGGGGAGCCAGAGACCCAGTACTTC.

This rearrangement joins TRBV6-1 to TRBJ1-6, with 9 nucleotides matching TRBD1. Germline lookup yields CDR1 MNHNS and CDR2 SASEGT. The length of the CDR3 is 15 residues. The ends lost 4 bases at V and 7 bases at J; junction bases unmatched: 5. The CDR3 here is CASSGGTGWNSPLHF. The CDR3 DNA reads TGTGCCAGCAGTGGCGGGACAGGGTGGAATTCACCCCTCCACTTT.

The CDR3 region is CASSSTATYAPQHF. The CDR3 coding sequence is TGTGCCAGCAGCTCCACGGCAACCTATGCGCCCCAGCATTTT. The chain carries TRBV27 and TRBJ1-5, with unresolved D. Germline CDR1 MNHEY, CDR2 SMNVEV (reference sequence). Trimming shortened V by 6 bases and J by 9 bases, and 18 bases separated the two germline ends. The CDR3 loop spans 14 amino acids.

The chain links TRBV5-4 to TRBJ2-7, with a tentative D call TRBD2 (6 bases). V lost 4 bases, J lost 4 bases, and 12 bases lay in between. This CDR3 contains 13 residues. CDR1 and CDR2 from the germline V gene are SGHNT and YYREEE (reference sequence). CDR3 in DNA: TGTGCCAGCAGCCCCGCGGAGGGTTACGAGCAGTACTTC. It specifies CASSPAEGYEQYF. Filled out from reference TRBV5-4 and TRBJ2-7, the complete variable domain reads ETGVTQSPTHLIKTRGQQVTLRCSSQSGHNTVSWYQQALGQGPQFIFQYYREEENGRGNFPPRFSGLQFPNYSSELNVNALELDDSALYLCASSPAEGYEQYFGPGTRLTVT.

J is TRBJ2-7 and V is TRBV7-2; 8 bases align to TRBD1. This CDR3 region has 14 residues. The V gene's germline CDR1 is SGHTA and CDR2 FQGNSA. With 3 bases clipped from V and 3 bases from J, the junction kept 4 bases outside the gene matches. DNA of the CDR3: TGTGCCAGCAGCTTCGACAGGGGAGGCTACGAGCAGTACTTC. Protein: CASSFDRGGYEQYF.

The chain recombines TRBV15 with TRBJ1-5; 7 positions match TRBD1. Germline loops: CDR1 LNHNV, CDR2 YYDKDF (reference sequence). The ends lost 5 bases at V and 6 bases at J; junction bases unmatched: 13. The CDR3 extends over 16 amino acids. This CDR3 is CATSEGDSSQFQPQHF. CDR3 bases: TGTGCCACCAGCGAAGGGGACAGCTCGCAATTTCAGCCCCAGCATTTT. Based on the CDR3 plus reference TRBV15 and TRBJ1-5, the full variable domain is DAMVIQNPRYQVTQFGKPVTLSCSQTLNHNVMYWYQQKSSQAPKLLFHYYDKDFNNEADTPDNFQSRRPNTSFCFLDIRSPGLGDTAMYLCATSEGDSSQFQPQHFGDGTRLSIL.

V gene TRBV30 combines with J gene TRBJ2-1, with 11 bases identical to TRBD2. CDR3 length: 12 residues. In germline, CDR1 is GTSNPN, CDR2 SVGIG (reference sequence). Losses at the gene ends were 4 bases for V and 9 bases for J; bases not matched to a gene: 2. The CDR3 region has the DNA TGTGCCTGGAAACTAGCGGGAGTTGAGCAGTTCTTC. Its protein product is CAWKLAGVEQFF.

This chain connects TRBV7-9 to TRBJ1-1; a weak D match, TRBD1 (6 bases). Trimming took 0 bases from V and 5 from J, leaving 13 bases between them. From germline, CDR1 is SEHNR and CDR2 FQNEAQ (reference sequence). This CDR3 contains 15 residues. CDR3 sequence reads: CASSLAAGQRTEAFF. DNA for the CDR3: TGTGCCAGCAGCTTAGCGGCGGGACAAAGGACTGAAGCTTTCTTT.

The rearrangement joins TRBV11-2 to TRBJ2-2; D uncertain. Between the trimmed V and J ends, which lost 3 bases and 5 bases, there was a span of 7 bases. The CDR3 sequence is 13 residues long. The germline CDR1 and CDR2 sequences are SGHAT and FQNNGV. The CDR3 sequence is CASSFTETGELFF. CDR3 nucleotide sequence: TGTGCCAGCAGCTTTACGGAGACCGGGGAGCTGTTTTTT.